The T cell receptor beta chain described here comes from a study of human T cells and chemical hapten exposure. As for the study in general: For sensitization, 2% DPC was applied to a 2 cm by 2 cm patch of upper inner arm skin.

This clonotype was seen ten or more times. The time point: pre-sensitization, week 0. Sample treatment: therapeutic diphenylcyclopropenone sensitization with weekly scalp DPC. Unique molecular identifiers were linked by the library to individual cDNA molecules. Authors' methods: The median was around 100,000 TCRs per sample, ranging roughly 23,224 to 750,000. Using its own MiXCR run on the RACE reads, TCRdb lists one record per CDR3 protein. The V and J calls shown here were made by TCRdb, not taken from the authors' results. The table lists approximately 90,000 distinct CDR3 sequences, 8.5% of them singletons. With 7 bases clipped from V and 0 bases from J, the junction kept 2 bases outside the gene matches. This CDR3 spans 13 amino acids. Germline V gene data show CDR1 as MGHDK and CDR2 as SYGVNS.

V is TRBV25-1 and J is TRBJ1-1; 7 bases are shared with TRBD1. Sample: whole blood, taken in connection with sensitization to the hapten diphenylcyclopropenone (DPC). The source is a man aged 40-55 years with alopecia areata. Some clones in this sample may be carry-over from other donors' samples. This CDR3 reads CASKGQLNTEAFF. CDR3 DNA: TGTGCCAGCAAGGGACAGTTGAACACTGAAGCTTTCTTT. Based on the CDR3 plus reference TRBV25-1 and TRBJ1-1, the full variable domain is EADIYQTPRYLVIGTGKKITLECSQTMGHDKMYWYQQDPGMELHLIHYSYGVNSTEKGDLSSESTVSRIRTEHFPLTLESARPSHTSQYLCASKGQLNTEAFFGQGTRLTVV.